Listed here are 3 T cell receptor beta chains from one sample, sequenced in a study of blood T cell repertoires in COVID-19. Assay: immunoSEQ multiplex PCR; the TCRdb copy retains only in-frame clones and omits some. The profile covers tens of thousands of clones, with 85% appearing a single time and approximately 40% taken by the ten largest. Material: peripheral blood. The receptors were gathered from a man older than 75 with acute or convalescent COVID-19.

The chain is built from TRBV3-1 (or the pseudogene TRBV3-2) and TRBJ1-2, with 8 bases identical to TRBD1. With 8 bases clipped from V and 8 bases from J, the junction kept 7 bases outside the gene matches. The CDR3 has 12 residues. Germline V gives CDR1 LGHDT, CDR2 YNNKEL (reference sequence). The CDR3 sequence: CASLSGGAGYTF. The CDR3 nucleotides are TGTGCCAGCCTCTCAGGGGGCGCGGGCTACACCTTC.

This chain joins TRBV19 and TRBJ2-4; D uncertain. Trimming pared 5 bases from V and 0 bases from J, leaving 5 bases between. Germline V gene lookup returns CDR1 LNHDA and CDR2 SQIVND (reference sequence). This CDR3 has 13 amino acids. CDR3 sequence reads: CASSFLAKNIQYF. The CDR3, as DNA: TGTGCCAGTAGTTTTCTAGCCAAAAACATTCAGTACTTC.

V and J are TRBV28 and TRBJ1-6; D is undetermined. CDR3 length: 11 amino acids. Germline V gene lookup returns CDR1 MDHEN and CDR2 SYDVKM. Trimming cost V 3 bases and J 10 bases, with 4 bases left between them. CDR3 DNA sequence: TGTGCCAGCAGTTTTAAATCACCCCTCCACTTT. Protein: CASSFKSPLHF. The variable domain in full, with the rest retrieved from reference TRBV28 and TRBJ1-6, is DVKVTQSSRYLVKRTGEKVFLECVQDMDHENMFWYRQDPGLGLRLIYFSYDVKMKEKGDIPEGYSVSREKKERFSLILESASTNQTSMYLCASSFKSPLHFGNGTRLTVT.